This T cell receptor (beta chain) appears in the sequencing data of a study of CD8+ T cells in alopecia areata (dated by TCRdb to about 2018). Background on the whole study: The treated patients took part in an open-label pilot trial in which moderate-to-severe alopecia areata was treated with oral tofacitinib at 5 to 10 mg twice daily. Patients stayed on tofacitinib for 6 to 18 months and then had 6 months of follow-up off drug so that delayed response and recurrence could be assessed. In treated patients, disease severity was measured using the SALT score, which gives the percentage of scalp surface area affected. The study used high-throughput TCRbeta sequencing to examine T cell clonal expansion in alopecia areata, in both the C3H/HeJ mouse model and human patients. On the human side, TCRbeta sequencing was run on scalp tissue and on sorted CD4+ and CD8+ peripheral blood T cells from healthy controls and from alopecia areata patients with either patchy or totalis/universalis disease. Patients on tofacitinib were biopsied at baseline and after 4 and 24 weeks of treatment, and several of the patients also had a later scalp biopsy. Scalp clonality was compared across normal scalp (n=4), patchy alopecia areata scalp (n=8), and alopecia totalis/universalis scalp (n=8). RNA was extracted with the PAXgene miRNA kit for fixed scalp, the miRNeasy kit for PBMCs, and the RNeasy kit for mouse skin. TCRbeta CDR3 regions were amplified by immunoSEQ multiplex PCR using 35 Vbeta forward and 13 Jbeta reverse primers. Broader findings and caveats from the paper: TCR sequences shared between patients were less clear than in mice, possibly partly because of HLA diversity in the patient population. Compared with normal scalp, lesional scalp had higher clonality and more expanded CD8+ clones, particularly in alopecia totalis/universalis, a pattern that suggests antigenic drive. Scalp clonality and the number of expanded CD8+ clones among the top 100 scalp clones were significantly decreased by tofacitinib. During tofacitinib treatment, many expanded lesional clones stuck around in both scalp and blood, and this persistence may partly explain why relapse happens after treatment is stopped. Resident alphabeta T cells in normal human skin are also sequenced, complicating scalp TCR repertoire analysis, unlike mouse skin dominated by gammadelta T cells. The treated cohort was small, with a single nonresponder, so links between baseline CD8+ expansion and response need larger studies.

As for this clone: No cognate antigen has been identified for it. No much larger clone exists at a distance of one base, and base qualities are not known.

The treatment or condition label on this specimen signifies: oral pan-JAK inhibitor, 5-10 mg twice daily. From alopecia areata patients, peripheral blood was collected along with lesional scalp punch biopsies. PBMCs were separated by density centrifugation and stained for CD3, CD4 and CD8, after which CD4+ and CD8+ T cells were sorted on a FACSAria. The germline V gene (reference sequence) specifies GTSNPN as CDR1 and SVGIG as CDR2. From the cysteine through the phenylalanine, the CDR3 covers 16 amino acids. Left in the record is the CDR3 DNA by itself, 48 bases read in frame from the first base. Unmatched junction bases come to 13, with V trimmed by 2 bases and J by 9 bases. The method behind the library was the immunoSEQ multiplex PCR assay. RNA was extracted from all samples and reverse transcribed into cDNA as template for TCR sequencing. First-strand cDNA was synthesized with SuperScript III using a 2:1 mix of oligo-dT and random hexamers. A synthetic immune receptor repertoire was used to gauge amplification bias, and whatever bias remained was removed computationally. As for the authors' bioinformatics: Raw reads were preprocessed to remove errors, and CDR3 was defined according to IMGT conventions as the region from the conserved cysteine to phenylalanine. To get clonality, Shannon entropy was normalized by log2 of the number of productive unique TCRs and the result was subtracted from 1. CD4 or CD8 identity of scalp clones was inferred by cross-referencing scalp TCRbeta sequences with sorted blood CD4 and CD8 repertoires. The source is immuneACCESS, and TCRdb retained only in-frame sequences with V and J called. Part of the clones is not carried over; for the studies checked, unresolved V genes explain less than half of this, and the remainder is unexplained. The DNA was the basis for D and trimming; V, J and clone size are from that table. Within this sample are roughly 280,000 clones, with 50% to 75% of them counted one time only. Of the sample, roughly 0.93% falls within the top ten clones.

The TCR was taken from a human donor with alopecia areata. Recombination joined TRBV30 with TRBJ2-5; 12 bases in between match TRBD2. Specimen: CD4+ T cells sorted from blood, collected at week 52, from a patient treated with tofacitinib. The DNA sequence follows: TGTGCCTGGAGTATCGCTAGCGGGGGGGCCGGTCTGGCCCAGTACTTC. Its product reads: CAWSIASGGAGLAQYF.